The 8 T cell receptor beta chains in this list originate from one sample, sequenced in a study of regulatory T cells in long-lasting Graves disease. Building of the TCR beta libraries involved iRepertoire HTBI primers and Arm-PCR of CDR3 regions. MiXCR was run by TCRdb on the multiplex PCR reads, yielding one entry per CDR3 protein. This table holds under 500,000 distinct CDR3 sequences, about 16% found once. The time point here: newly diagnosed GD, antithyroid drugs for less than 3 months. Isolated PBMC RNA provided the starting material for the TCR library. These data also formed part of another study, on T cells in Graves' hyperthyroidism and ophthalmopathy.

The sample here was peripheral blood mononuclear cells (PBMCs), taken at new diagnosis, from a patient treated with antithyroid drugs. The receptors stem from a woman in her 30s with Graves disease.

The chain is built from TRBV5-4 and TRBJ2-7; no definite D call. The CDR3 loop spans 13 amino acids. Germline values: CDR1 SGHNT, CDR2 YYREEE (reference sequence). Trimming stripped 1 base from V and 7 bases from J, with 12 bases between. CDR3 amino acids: CASSLNYVNEQYF. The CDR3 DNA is TGTGCCAGCAGCTTGAATTATGTTAATGAGCAGTACTTC. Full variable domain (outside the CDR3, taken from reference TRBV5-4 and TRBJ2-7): ETGVTQSPTHLIKTRGQQVTLRCSSQSGHNTVSWYQQALGQGPQFIFQYYREEENGRGNFPPRFSGLQFPNYSSELNVNALELDDSALYLCASSLNYVNEQYFGPGTRLTVT.

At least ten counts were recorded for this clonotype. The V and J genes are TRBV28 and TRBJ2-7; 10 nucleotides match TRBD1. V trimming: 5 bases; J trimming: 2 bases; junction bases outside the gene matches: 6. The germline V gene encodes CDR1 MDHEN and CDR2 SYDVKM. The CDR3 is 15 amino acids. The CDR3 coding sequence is TGTGCCAGCAGTCACATAGGACAGGGGGCCTACGAGCAGTACTTC. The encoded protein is CASSHIGQGAYEQYF.

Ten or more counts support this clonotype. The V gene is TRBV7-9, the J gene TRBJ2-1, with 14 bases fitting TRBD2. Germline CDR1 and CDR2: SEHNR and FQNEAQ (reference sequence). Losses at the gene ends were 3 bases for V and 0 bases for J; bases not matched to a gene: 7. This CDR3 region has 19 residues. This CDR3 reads CASSFPRLAGGFSYNEQFF. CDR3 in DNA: TGTGCCAGCAGCTTCCCCAGACTAGCGGGGGGGTTCTCCTACAATGAGCAGTTCTTC.

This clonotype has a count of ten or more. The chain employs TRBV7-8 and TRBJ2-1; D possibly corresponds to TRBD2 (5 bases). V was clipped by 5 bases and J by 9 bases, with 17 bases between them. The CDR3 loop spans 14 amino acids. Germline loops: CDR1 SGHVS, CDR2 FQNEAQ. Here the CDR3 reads CASSATRQGSEQFF. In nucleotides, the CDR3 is TGTGCCAGCAGCGCGACCAGACAAGGGAGTGAGCAGTTCTTC.

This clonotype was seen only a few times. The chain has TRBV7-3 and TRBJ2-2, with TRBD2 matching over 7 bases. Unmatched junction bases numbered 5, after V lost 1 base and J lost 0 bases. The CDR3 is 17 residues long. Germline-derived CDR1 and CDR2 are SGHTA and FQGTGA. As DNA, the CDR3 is TGTGCCAGCAGCTTAAGTGGGACTATAGCGAACACCGGGGAGCTGTTTTTT. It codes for CASSLSGTIANTGELFF.

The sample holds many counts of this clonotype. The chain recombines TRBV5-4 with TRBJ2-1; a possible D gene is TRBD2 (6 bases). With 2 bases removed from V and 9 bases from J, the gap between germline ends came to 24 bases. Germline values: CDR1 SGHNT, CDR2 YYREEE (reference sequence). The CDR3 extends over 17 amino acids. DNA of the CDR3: TGTGCCAGCAGCTTCGGCGGGTTCCAGGTTCTTAGCGGTGAGCAGTTCTTC. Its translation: CASSFGGFQVLSGEQFF.

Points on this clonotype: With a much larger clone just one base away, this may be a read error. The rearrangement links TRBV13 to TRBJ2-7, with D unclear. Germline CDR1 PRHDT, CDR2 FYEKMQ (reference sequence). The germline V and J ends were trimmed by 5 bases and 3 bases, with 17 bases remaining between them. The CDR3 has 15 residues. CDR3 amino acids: CASSTCPGTIYEQYF. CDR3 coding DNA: TGTGCCAGCAGCACCTGCCCCGGAACTATCTACGAGCAGTACTTC.

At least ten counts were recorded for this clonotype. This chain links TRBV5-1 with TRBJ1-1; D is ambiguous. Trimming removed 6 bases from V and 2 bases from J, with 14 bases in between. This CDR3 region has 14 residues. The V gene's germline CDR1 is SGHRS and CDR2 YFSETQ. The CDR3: CASIRMPGNTEAFF. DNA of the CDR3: TGCGCCAGCATTCGGATGCCCGGTAACACTGAAGCTTTCTTT.